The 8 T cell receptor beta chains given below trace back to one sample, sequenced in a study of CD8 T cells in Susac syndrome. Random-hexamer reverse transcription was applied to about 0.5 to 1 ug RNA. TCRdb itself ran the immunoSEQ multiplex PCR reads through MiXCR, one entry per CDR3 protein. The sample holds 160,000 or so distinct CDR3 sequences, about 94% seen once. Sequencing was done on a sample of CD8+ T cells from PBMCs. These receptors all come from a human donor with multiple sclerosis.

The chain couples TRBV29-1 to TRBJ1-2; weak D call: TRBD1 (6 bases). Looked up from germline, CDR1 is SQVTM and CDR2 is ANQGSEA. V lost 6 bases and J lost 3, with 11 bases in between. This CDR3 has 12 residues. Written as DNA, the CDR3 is TGCAGCGTCCCCGACAGGTACTATGGCTACACCTTC. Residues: CSVPDRYYGYTF. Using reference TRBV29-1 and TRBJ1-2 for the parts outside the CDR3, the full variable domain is SAVISQKPSRDICQRGTSLTIQCQVDSQVTMMFWYRQQPGQSLTLIATANQGSEATYESGFVIDKFPISRPNLTFSTLTVSNMSPEDSSIYLCSVPDRYYGYTFGSGTRLTVV.

The CDR3 DNA follows: TGTGCCAGCAGCCAAGATAGTAGGGGGGAAAAACTGTTTTTT. Its protein product is CASSQDSRGEKLFF. J is TRBJ1-4 and V is TRBV4-2, with D perhaps matching TRBD1 (6 bases). CDR1 LGHNA and CDR2 YNFKEQ come from the germline V gene. Trimming cost V 0 bases and J 8 bases, with 10 bases left between them. This CDR3 has 14 residues.

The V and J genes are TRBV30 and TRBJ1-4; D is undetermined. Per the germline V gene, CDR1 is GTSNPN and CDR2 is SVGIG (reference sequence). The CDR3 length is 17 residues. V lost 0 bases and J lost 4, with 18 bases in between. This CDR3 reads CAWSVTPRAVRNEKLFF. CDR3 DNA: TGTGCCTGGAGTGTAACCCCCCGAGCAGTCCGTAATGAAAAACTGTTTTTT.

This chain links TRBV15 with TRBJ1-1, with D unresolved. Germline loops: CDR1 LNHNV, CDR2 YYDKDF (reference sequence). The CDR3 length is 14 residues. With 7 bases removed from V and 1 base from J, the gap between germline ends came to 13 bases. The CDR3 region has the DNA TGTGCCACCAAGGAGGCCGGATGGAACACTGAAGCTTTCTTT. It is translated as CATKEAGWNTEAFF.

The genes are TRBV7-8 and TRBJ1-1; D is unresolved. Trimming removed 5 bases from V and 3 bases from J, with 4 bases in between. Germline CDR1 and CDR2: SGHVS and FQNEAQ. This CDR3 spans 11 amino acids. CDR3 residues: CASSRYTEAFF. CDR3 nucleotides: TGTGCCAGCAGCCGTTACACTGAAGCTTTCTTT. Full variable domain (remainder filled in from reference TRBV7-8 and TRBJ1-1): GAGVSQSPRYKVAKRGQDVALRCDPISGHVSLFWYQQALGQGPEFLTYFQNEAQLDKSGLPSDRFFAERPEGSVSTLKIQRTQQEDSAVYLCASSRYTEAFFGQGTRLTVV.

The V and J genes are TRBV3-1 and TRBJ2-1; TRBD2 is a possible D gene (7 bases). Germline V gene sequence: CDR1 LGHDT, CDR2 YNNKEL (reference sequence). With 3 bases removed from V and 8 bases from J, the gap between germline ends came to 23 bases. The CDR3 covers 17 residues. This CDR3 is CASSHGRRGALEYEQFF. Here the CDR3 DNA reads TGTGCCAGCAGCCATGGGCGTCGGGGGGCGCTTGAGTATGAGCAGTTCTTC.

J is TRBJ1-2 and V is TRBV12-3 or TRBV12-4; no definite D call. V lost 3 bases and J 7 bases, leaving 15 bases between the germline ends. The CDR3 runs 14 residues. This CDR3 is CASSLSPFRGGYTF. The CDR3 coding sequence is TGTGCCAGCAGTTTGTCCCCCTTTCGAGGTGGCTACACCTTC.

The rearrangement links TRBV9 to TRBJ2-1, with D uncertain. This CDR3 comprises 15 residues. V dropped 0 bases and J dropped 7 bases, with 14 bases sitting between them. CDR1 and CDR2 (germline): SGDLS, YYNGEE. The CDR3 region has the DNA TGTGCCAGCAGCGTAGCTGCGTCTCTCGGGAATGAGCAGTTCTTC. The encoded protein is CASSVAASLGNEQFF.